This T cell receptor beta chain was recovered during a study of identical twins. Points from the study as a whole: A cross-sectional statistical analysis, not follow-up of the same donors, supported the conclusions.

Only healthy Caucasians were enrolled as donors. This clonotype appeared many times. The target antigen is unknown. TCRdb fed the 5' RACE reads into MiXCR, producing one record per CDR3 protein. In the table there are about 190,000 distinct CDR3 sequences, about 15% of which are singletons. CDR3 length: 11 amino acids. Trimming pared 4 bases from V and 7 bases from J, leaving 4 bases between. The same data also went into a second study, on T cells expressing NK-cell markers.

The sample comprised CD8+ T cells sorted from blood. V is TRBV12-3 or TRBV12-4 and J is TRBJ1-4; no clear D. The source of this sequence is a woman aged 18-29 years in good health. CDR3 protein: CASSSGEKLFF. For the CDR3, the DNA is TGTGCCAGCAGTTCGGGTGAAAAACTGTTTTTT.